Listed below are T cell receptor beta chains from one sample, sequenced in a study of blood T cell repertoires in COVID-19. Measured with immunoSEQ multiplex PCR; TCRdb has only the in-frame clones, and not every one. Among over 100,000 clones listed, 86% were seen once. Sequencing was done on a sample of peripheral blood. Receptors originate from a man in his forties with acute or convalescent COVID-19. Each CDR3 is given with its conserved first and last residue. A D gene is named only where the DNA matches it firmly. Clone size is shown for a subset of rows, as once, few, many or a class of expanded clone.

J gene,D gene,clone size,V gene,CDR3 DNA,CDR3 protein
TRBJ2-7,.,few,TRBV2,TGTGCCAGCAGTCCTACTTTCAGGTACGAGCAGTACTTC,CASSPTFRYEQYF
TRBJ2-7,TRBD1,.,TRBV28,TGTGCCAGCAGTTCCCCTGACCCGGGCCTTGGGACAGGGGAGCAGTACTTC,CASSSPDPGLGTGEQYF
TRBJ1-2,.,.,TRBV30,TGTGCCTGGAGTGTGAGGATAATGTATGGCTACACCTTC,CAWSVRIMYGYTF
TRBJ1-4,.,.,TRBV7-9,TGTGCCAGCAGCCCCGACAGAGCACGGGAAAAACTGTTTTTT,CASSPDRAREKLFF
TRBJ2-1,.,once,TRBV3-1/TRBV3-2,TGTGCCAGCAGCCAAGATTGGGTAGGAGGGAATGAGCAGTTCTTC,CASSQDWVGGNEQFF
TRBJ2-3,.,.,TRBV6-5,TGTGCCAGCAGGGCGAACGGGGGGCCTGAAGATACGCAGTATTTT,CASRANGGPEDTQYF
TRBJ1-2,TRBD1,.,TRBV10-3,TGTGCCATCGAGAGGGACAGGGGATCGGGCTACACCTTC,CAIERDRGSGYTF
TRBJ1-6,.,.,TRBV30,TGTGCCTGGATCCCCCCCGTAGGGGCTCAAAATTCACCCCTCCACTTT,CAWIPPVGAQNSPLHF
TRBJ2-1,TRBD2,.,TRBV27,TGTGCCAGCAGTTTAACGGGACTAGCCAGTGAGCAGTTCTTC,CASSLTGLASEQFF
TRBJ1-5,.,few,TRBV19,TGTGCCAGTAGTATCGGACAGCATAGCAATCAGCCCCAGCATTTT,CASSIGQHSNQPQHF
TRBJ2-1,.,.,TRBV6-4,TGTGCCAGCAGTGACTCGGGGACAGAGCAGTTCTTC,CASSDSGTEQFF
TRBJ1-1,TRBD1,.,TRBV7-9,TGTGCCAGCAGCCCCCAGACAGGGACGGCTGAAGCTTTCTTT,CASSPQTGTAEAFF
TRBJ2-6,.,.,TRBV2,TGTGCCAGCAGCAAAACAGGGTCTGGGGCCAACGTCCTGACTTTC,CASSKTGSGANVLTF
TRBJ2-5,.,once,TRBV5-4,TGTGCCAGCAGCACTAAAAAACTAGAAGAGACCCAGTACTTC,CASSTKKLEETQYF
TRBJ2-2,.,.,TRBV11-3,TGTGCCAGCAGCCCTTACACCGGGGAGCTGTTTTTT,CASSPYTGELFF
TRBJ1-6,TRBD1,.,TRBV5-8,TGTGCCAGCAGCTTGAGAGAACAGGGGGGGAATTCACCCCTCCACTTT,CASSLREQGGNSPLHF
TRBJ2-2,TRBD1,once,TRBV7-3,TGTGCCAGCAGCTTAATACCACAGGGGTTCACCGGGGAGCTGTTTTTT,CASSLIPQGFTGELFF
TRBJ1-5,.,.,TRBV5-8,TGTGCCAGCAGCGAGGTCGGGCAGCCCCAGCATTTT,CASSEVGQPQHF
TRBJ2-2,TRBD2,once,TRBV19,TGTGCCAGTAGTAGAGGGACTAGCCAGACCGGGGAGCTGTTTTTT,CASSRGTSQTGELFF
TRBJ2-1,.,.,TRBV7-2,TGTGCCAGCAGCTTAGGCGGGGGCGTCTACAATGAGCAGTTCTTC,CASSLGGGVYNEQFF
TRBJ2-2,.,.,TRBV19,TGTGCCACCCAACAGGGTTTAAGGACCGGGGAGCTGTTTTTT,CATQQGLRTGELFF
TRBJ2-5,.,.,TRBV11-1,TGTGCCAGCAGCTTAAGGACAGCTAAGTACCAAGAGACCCAGTACTTC,CASSLRTAKYQETQYF
TRBJ2-1,.,.,TRBV27,TGTGCCAGCAGGGCGGGGGCCACCGACGTATACAATGAGCAGTTCTTC,CASRAGATDVYNEQFF
TRBJ2-1,.,once,TRBV7-2,TGTGCCAGCAGCTTAGCTCCCCAGGTTCTTATCAATGAGCAGTTCTTC,CASSLAPQVLINEQFF
TRBJ1-2,TRBD1,.,TRBV9,TGTGCCAGCAGCCTTCAGGGGGGACAGGGCAACTATGGCTACACCTTC,CASSLQGGQGNYGYTF
TRBJ1-1,.,.,TRBV5-1,TGCGCCAGCAGCTTGGTGCCGGCCGAGGACACTGAAGCTTTCTTT,CASSLVPAEDTEAFF
TRBJ1-4,.,.,TRBV30,TGTGCCTGGAGTGAGGCGGGTTTGAATGAAAAACTGTTTTTT,CAWSEAGLNEKLFF
TRBJ2-7,TRBD1,.,TRBV29-1,TGCAGCGCCGTGGGACAGGGGGTTTACGAGCAGTACTTC,CSAVGQGVYEQYF
TRBJ2-4,TRBD1,.,TRBV5-6,TGTGCCAGCAGCCTATTAACAGGGGGCGGAAACATTCAGTACTTC,CASSLLTGGGNIQYF
TRBJ2-7,TRBD2,.,TRBV19,TGTGCCAGTAGTCCCGGGACTAGGAGGTTTTACGAGCAGTACTTC,CASSPGTRRFYEQYF
TRBJ2-7,TRBD2,few,TRBV4-2,TGTGCCAGCAGCCAAGACTCTAGCGGGAGCTCCGAGCAGTACTTC,CASSQDSSGSSEQYF
TRBJ1-2,.,.,TRBV5-4,TGTGCCAGCAGCTTTGACTTCCGCGTGGGTGGCTACACCTTC,CASSFDFRVGGYTF
TRBJ1-5,.,.,TRBV12-5,TGTGCTAGTCAAGGGGAAAGCAATCAGCCCCAGCATTTT,CASQGESNQPQHF
TRBJ2-6,TRBD2,.,TRBV3-1/TRBV3-2,TGTGCCAGCAGCCAAGGACTAGCCTCTGGGGCCAACGTCCTGACTTTC,CASSQGLASGANVLTF
TRBJ1-6,.,.,TRBV30,TGTGCCTGGAGTGTTCCAACAGACTATAATTCACCCCTCCACTTT,CAWSVPTDYNSPLHF
TRBJ2-5,TRBD1,.,TRBV30,TGTGCCTGGAGCGAGACAGGGCTAGAGACCCAGTACTTC,CAWSETGLETQYF
TRBJ1-1,.,once,TRBV5-6,TGTGCCAGCAGCTTGGATCCCAGGCGAAACACTGAAGCTTTCTTT,CASSLDPRRNTEAFF
TRBJ1-2,TRBD1,.,TRBV5-4,TGTGCCAGCAGTCAGGACAGGGGCCTCACTAACTATGGCTACACCTTC,CASSQDRGLTNYGYTF
TRBJ1-6,.,.,TRBV6-6,TGTGCCAGCACTCCGGGTGCCTCCTATAATTCACCCCTCCACTTT,CASTPGASYNSPLHF
TRBJ2-5,.,.,TRBV19,TGTGCCAGTAGTACCCCCCCGGGGGTGGAGACCCAGTACTTC,CASSTPPGVETQYF
TRBJ1-3,.,.,TRBV7-9,TGTGCCAGCAGCTTAAAGTCTCCCGACAGACACTCTGGAAACACCATATATTTT,CASSLKSPDRHSGNTIYF
TRBJ1-2,.,.,TRBV6-6,TGTGCCAGCAGTTTCCGGACAGAGGCCTATGGCTACACCTTC,CASSFRTEAYGYTF
TRBJ1-1,.,.,TRBV11-2,TGTGCCAGCAGCTTAGATCACTGGAACACTGAAGCTTTCTTT,CASSLDHWNTEAFF
TRBJ2-1,.,.,TRBV7-8,TGTGCCAGCAGCCCGCGGAGGTACAATGAGCAGTTCTTC,CASSPRRYNEQFF
TRBJ1-6,.,.,TRBV6-6,TGTGCCAGCAGTCCATCAGGCGGGCCCGGGAATTCACCCCTCCACTTT,CASSPSGGPGNSPLHF
TRBJ2-1,.,.,TRBV11-2,TGTGCCAGCAGCCAAGGGGCGGCGAAGCAGTTCTTC,CASSQGAAKQFF
TRBJ1-5,TRBD1,.,TRBV18,TGTGCCAGCTCACCACTTGCAGGGGGTCTCCTTGAGCCCCAGCATTTT,CASSPLAGGLLEPQHF
TRBJ2-2,TRBD1,.,TRBV7-9,TGTGCCAGCGGGACAGGGGATCCCGGGGAGCTGTTTTTT,CASGTGDPGELFF
TRBJ2-5,TRBD2,.,TRBV29-1,TGCAGCGTTGCCGGGACTAGCCGGGAGACCCAGTACTTC,CSVAGTSRETQYF
TRBJ1-2,.,.,TRBV5-1,TGCGCCAGCAGACTCACAGGCAACGCCCATGGCTACACCTTC,CASRLTGNAHGYTF
TRBJ1-1,TRBD1,.,TRBV6-6,TGTGCCAGCAGTCCGGACAGGTTGAACACTGAAGCTTTCTTT,CASSPDRLNTEAFF
TRBJ2-5,TRBD2,.,TRBV9,TGTGCCAGCAGCGTAGATGGTAGCGGGTACCAAGAGACCCAGTACTTC,CASSVDGSGYQETQYF
TRBJ1-4,.,once,TRBV4-1,TGCGCCAGCAGCCAGTCCCAGGGGGAAAAACTGTTTTTT,CASSQSQGEKLFF
TRBJ1-2,.,.,TRBV28,TGTGCCAGCAGTGCCTCGGTGCTCAATGGCTACACCTTC,CASSASVLNGYTF
TRBJ2-7,.,.,TRBV21-1,TGTGCCAGCAGCCCTCAACAGAGGGCATGGTACGAGCAGTACTTC,CASSPQQRAWYEQYF
TRBJ2-7,TRBD1,.,TRBV7-8,TGTGCCAGCAGCTTAGCTGACAGGGGGCTAATTGGGGAGCAGTACTTC,CASSLADRGLIGEQYF